Presented here are 13 T cell receptor beta chains from one specimen sequenced in a study of control samples from healthy donors and cancer patients. Repertoires were generated with immunoSEQ multiplex PCR, while TCRdb's copy carries only in-frame clones and drops some. The profile shows around 110,000 clones, over 90% of them singletons. The sequencing sample was made of blood. These receptors originate from a man aged 30 to 45 in good health.

The V call is TRBV10-3, the J call TRBJ1-3; D is possibly TRBD1 (6 bases). The CDR3 contains 19 residues. From germline, CDR1 is ENHRY and CDR2 SYGVKD. Trimming took 7 bases from V and 0 from J, leaving 25 bases between them. CDR3 sequence: CAITPSFGAGVDSGNTIYF. In DNA, the CDR3 is TGTGCCATCACCCCGTCTTTCGGGGCAGGGGTAGACTCTGGAAACACCATATATTTT.

This clone showed up just once. The chain couples TRBV28 to TRBJ1-2, with unresolved D. Germline CDR1 reads MDHEN; CDR2 reads SYDVKM. The V end was cut by 3 bases, the J end by 4 bases, with 12 bases between. The CDR3 has 14 residues. Here the CDR3 DNA reads TGTGCCAGCAGTTTGCCATTAGCTTTCTATGGCTACACCTTC. Translated: CASSLPLAFYGYTF.

The J gene is TRBJ2-2, the V gene TRBV5-1; 9 nucleotides agree with TRBD2. The V and J ends lost 1 base and 0 bases, in that order; junction bases with no gene match: 10. Germline V gene lookup returns CDR1 SGHRS and CDR2 YFSETQ. The CDR3 contains 19 residues. DNA for the CDR3: TGCGCCAGCAGCTTGTCTAGCGGGGAATCTTACGCGAACACCGGGGAGCTGTTTTTT. Amino acid sequence: CASSLSSGESYANTGELFF.

The CDR3 coding sequence is TGTGCCAGCAGCCAGAGGCAAGCACCCGGGGAGCTGTTTTTT. It yields the protein CASSQRQAPGELFF. The chain employs TRBV7-2 and TRBJ2-2; D unclear. This CDR3 is 14 amino acids long. Per germline, CDR1 SGHTA and CDR2 FQGNSA. V shed 5 bases and J shed 6 bases, with 13 bases lying between them.

The rearrangement joins TRBV6-6 to TRBJ2-5, with D unclear. The CDR3 is made up of 11 amino acids. The V end lost 5 bases, the J end lost 3 bases, and 4 bases lay between the germline ends. The germline CDR1 and CDR2 sequences are MNHNY and SVGAGI (reference sequence). The CDR3 region has the DNA TGTGCCAGCAGTCCCGAAGAGACCCAGTACTTC. This gives the protein CASSPEETQYF.

This chain connects TRBV19 to TRBJ1-3; 7 bases match TRBD1. The length of the CDR3 is 14 residues. After removal of 5 bases from V and 2 bases from J, the junction contained 3 bases not matched to a gene. The germline gives CDR1 LNHDA, CDR2 SQIVND (reference sequence). CDR3 sequence reads: CASSPQGAGNTIYF. In DNA form, the CDR3 reads TGTGCCAGTAGTCCCCAGGGGGCTGGAAACACCATATATTTT. The full variable domain, in which reference TRBV19 and TRBJ1-3 provide the parts outside the CDR3, is DGGITQSPKYLFRKEGQNVTLSCEQNLNHDAMYWYRQDPGQGLRLIYYSQIVNDFQKGDIAEGYSVSREKKESFPLTVTSAQKNPTAFYLCASSPQGAGNTIYFGEGSWLTVV.

This rearrangement joins TRBV28 to TRBJ2-3, with D tentatively TRBD2 (6 bases). The CDR3 has 16 residues. CDR1 and CDR2 from the germline V gene are MDHEN and SYDVKM. Between the trimmed V and J ends, which lost 5 bases and 0 bases, there was a span of 15 bases. CDR3 in amino acids: CASSTGGDLSTDTQYF. DNA for the CDR3: TGTGCCAGCAGTACGGGCGGGGACCTTAGCACAGATACGCAGTATTTT. The entire variable domain, with the rest obtained from reference TRBV28 and TRBJ2-3, is as follows: DVKVTQSSRYLVKRTGEKVFLECVQDMDHENMFWYRQDPGLGLRLIYFSYDVKMKEKGDIPEGYSVSREKKERFSLILESASTNQTSMYLCASSTGGDLSTDTQYFGPGTRLTVL.

V gene TRBV12-5 combines with J gene TRBJ2-7; D tentatively fits TRBD1 or TRBD2 (5 bases each). Germline CDR1 and CDR2: LGHNT and FRNRAP. CDR3 length equals 13 residues. V lost 6 bases to trimming and J lost 7 bases, with 16 bases between them. The CDR3 sequence is CASGRDGVREQYF. DNA of the CDR3: TGTGCTAGTGGCCGGGACGGGGTGAGAGAGCAGTACTTC.

V is TRBV19 and J is TRBJ2-2, with D perhaps being TRBD1 or TRBD2 (5 bases each). The CDR3 is 15 amino acids. Germline CDR1 LNHDA, CDR2 SQIVND (reference sequence). Deletions cut 5 bases from V and 2 bases from J, with 12 bases between. As DNA, the CDR3 is TGTGCCAGTAGTCCTGGGACCACTAACACCGGGGAGCTGTTTTTT. Translation: CASSPGTTNTGELFF.

The rearrangement links TRBV19 to TRBJ1-5; D may be TRBD1 (5 bases). CDR1 is LNHDA and CDR2 is SQIVND in the germline V gene (reference sequence). CDR3 length: 13 amino acids. Trimming stripped 7 bases from V and 6 bases from J, with 13 bases between. CDR3 residues: CASTGDWGQPQHF. The CDR3 region has the DNA TGTGCCAGTACGGGGGATTGGGGTCAGCCCCAGCATTTT.

As concerns this clone: The junction and the germline gene differ at one end; a read error may be behind it. The rearrangement uses TRBV7-9 and TRBJ2-1; TRBD2 aligns across 9 bases. In germline, CDR1 is SEHNR, CDR2 FQNEAQ (reference sequence). This CDR3 contains 11 residues. The CDR3 loop is CASSLAGRQFF. As DNA, the CDR3 is TGTGCCAGCAGCCTAGCGGGGCGGCAGTTCTTC.

This clone was recorded only once. This chain links TRBV19 with TRBJ2-3; a possible D gene is TRBD2 (6 bases). The CDR3 runs to 16 residues. Germline lookup yields CDR1 LNHDA and CDR2 SQIVND (reference sequence). V was trimmed by 5 bases and J by 4 bases, leaving 19 bases between them. CDR3 sequence (DNA): TGTGCCAGTAGTCCCTCTCGGGGGTCCGGGGCAGATACGCAGTATTTT. This encodes CASSPSRGSGADTQYF.

The CDR3 nucleotides are TGTGCCAGCAGAGCCCAGTCGGGGGCCCAATATGGCTACACCTTC. Translation: CASRAQSGAQYGYTF. The chain uses TRBV6-5 and TRBJ1-2; tentative D call: TRBD1 (6 bases). Trimming stripped 6 bases from V and 5 bases from J, with 19 bases between. Germline assignment: CDR1 MNHEY and CDR2 SVGAGI. The CDR3 contains 15 residues.